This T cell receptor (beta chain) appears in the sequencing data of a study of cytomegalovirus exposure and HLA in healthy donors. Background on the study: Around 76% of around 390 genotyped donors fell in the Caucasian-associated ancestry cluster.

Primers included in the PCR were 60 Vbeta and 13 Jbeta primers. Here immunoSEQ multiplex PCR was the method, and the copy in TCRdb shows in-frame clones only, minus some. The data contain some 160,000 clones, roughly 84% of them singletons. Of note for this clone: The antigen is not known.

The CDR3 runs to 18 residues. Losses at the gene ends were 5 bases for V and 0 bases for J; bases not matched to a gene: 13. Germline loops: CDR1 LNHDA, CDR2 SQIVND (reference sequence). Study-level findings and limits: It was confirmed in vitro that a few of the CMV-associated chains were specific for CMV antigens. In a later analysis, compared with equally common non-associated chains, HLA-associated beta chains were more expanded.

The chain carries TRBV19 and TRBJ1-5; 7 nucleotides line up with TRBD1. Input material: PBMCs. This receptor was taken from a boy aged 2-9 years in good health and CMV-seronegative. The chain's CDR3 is CASSAFKDRPYSNQPQHF. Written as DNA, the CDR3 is TGTGCCAGTAGTGCCTTCAAGGACAGGCCTTATAGCAATCAGCCCCAGCATTTT.